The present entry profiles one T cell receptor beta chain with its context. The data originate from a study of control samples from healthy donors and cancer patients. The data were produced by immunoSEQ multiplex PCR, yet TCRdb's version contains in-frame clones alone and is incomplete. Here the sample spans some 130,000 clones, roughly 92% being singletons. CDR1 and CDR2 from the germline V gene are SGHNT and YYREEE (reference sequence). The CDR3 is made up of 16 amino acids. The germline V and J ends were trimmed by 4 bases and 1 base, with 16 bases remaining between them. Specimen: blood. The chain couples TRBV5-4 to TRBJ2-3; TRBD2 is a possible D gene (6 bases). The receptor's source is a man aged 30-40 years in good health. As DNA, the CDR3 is TGTGCCAGCAGCAAGACTAGTTATAGACGCACAGATACGCAGTATTTT. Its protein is CASSKTSYRRTDTQYF.